Presented here are 25 T cell receptor beta chains from one specimen sequenced in a study of identifying expanded T cells in peripheral blood. Measured with immunoSEQ multiplex PCR; TCRdb has only the in-frame clones, and not every one. The sample has 97,000 or so clones, 88% seen once. Sequences were obtained from blood. The receptors derive from a person aged 18 to 70 in good health.

The chain has TRBV10-3 and TRBJ2-7; TRBD2 aligns across 11 bases. Germline V gene lookup returns CDR1 ENHRY and CDR2 SYGVKD. This CDR3 has 15 residues. With V trimmed by 3 bases and J by 4 bases, 5 bases remained unmatched. CDR3: CAISDTSGSQYEQYF. In DNA, the CDR3 is TGTGCCATCAGTGATACTAGCGGGAGTCAGTACGAGCAGTACTTC.

This clone occurred a few times. CDR3 loop: CASIPGQGADEQYF. CDR3 DNA: TGTGCCAGCATCCCGGGACAGGGGGCTGACGAGCAGTACTTC. The chain links TRBV7-8 to TRBJ2-7; TRBD1 aligns across 12 bases. The CDR3 length is 14 residues. Germline assignment: CDR1 SGHVS and CDR2 FQNEAQ. V trimming: 7 bases; J trimming: 5 bases; junction bases outside the gene matches: 6.

The rearrangement joins TRBV5-1 to TRBJ2-1, with 7 positions matching TRBD2. Germline CDR1 is SGHRS and CDR2 is YFSETQ. Unmatched junction bases numbered 7, after V lost 1 base and J lost 0 bases. This CDR3 has 17 residues. CDR3 coding DNA: TGCGCCAGCAGCTTGTCCGGCACTAGCGCCTCCTACAATGAGCAGTTCTTC. This encodes CASSLSGTSASYNEQFF.

V is TRBV18 and J is TRBJ2-5; 10 nucleotides match TRBD2. CDR1 and CDR2 (germline): KGHSH, LQKENI. After removal of 4 bases from V and 2 bases from J, the junction contained 4 bases not matched to a gene. This CDR3 region has 15 residues. The CDR3 loop reads CASSLLAGEQETQYF. CDR3 coding DNA: TGTGCCAGCTCACTCCTAGCGGGAGAACAAGAGACCCAGTACTTC.

The chain carries TRBV19 and TRBJ2-7, with TRBD1 matching over 7 bases. The CDR3 sequence is 13 residues long. Per the germline V gene, CDR1 is LNHDA and CDR2 is SQIVND (reference sequence). V dropped 4 bases and J dropped 3; count of bases not matched to a gene: 3. CDR3 sequence (DNA): TGTGCCAGTAGTAATCGGGACAGCTACGAGCAGTACTTC. Translated, it gives CASSNRDSYEQYF.

The V and J genes are TRBV21-1 and TRBJ2-1; the table's D call TRBD1 went unverified against the DNA. TRBV21-1 is deemed a pseudogene. The CDR3 length is 16 residues. This chain's CDR3 is CASTTYMRQNYNEQFF. In nucleotides, the CDR3 is TGTGCCAGCACCACCTACATGAGACAAAATTACAATGAGCAGTTCTTC.

The chain has TRBV18 and TRBJ2-3; weak D call: TRBD2 (7 bases). CDR1 KGHSH and CDR2 LQKENI come from the germline V gene. The CDR3 is 17 amino acids. The V end lost 3 bases, the J end lost 3 bases, and 19 bases lay between the germline ends. CDR3 nucleotide sequence: TGTGCCAGCTCACCCCCTCTCCGGGGGGCAGGGACAGATACGCAGTATTTT. Its translation is CASSPPLRGAGTDTQYF.

The CDR3 bases are TGTGCCAGCAGCCAAGAAGCCTATACGCAGTATTTT. Translating gives CASSQEAYTQYF. V is TRBV14 and J is TRBJ2-3; D remains ambiguous. Germline V gene data show CDR1 as SGHDN and CDR2 as FVKESK. Trimming cost V 0 bases and J 7 bases, with 5 bases left between them. CDR3 size: 12 residues.

J is TRBJ2-3 and V is TRBV7-9; 11 bases match TRBD2. Per the germline V gene, CDR1 is SEHNR and CDR2 is FQNEAQ (reference sequence). CDR3 length: 16 amino acids. Losses at the gene ends were 5 bases for V and 0 bases for J; bases not matched to a gene: 4. CDR3 residues: CASSLGLAESTDTQYF. CDR3 coding DNA: TGTGCCAGCAGCCTGGGACTAGCGGAGAGCACAGATACGCAGTATTTT.

This rearrangement joins TRBV5-1 to TRBJ1-1; D not resolved. This CDR3 comprises 14 residues. Germline V gene data show CDR1 as SGHRS and CDR2 as YFSETQ. Deletions cut 2 bases from V and 1 base from J, with 9 bases between. The chain's CDR3 is CASSFRDGNTEAFF. The CDR3 bases are TGCGCCAGCAGCTTTAGGGATGGGAACACTGAAGCTTTCTTT.

The chain recombines TRBV7-3 with TRBJ2-3; D ambiguous. Trimming removed 4 bases from V and 8 bases from J, with 22 bases in between. The CDR3 has 16 residues. The V gene's germline CDR1 is SGHTA and CDR2 FQGTGA. The CDR3 bases are TGTGCCAGCAGCTCCCCCGACGCGCCACAACGTGGTACGCAGTATTTT. Protein product: CASSSPDAPQRGTQYF.

This clone was observed a few times. The chain links TRBV7-2 to TRBJ1-6; 8 positions agree with TRBD1. Trimming cost V 5 bases and J 7 bases; bases outside gene matches: 7. The CDR3 spans 15 residues. Germline CDR1 is SGHTA and CDR2 is FQGNSA. DNA for the CDR3: TGTGCCAGCAGCCCCCTCCAGGGGGCAAATTCACCCCTCCACTTT. Protein product: CASSPLQGANSPLHF.

This clone was observed a single time. The chain couples TRBV4-1 to TRBJ2-7; TRBD2 is a possible D gene (6 bases). Germline V gene lookup returns CDR1 MGHRA and CDR2 YSYEKL. The V end was cut by 3 bases, the J end by 0 bases, with 18 bases between. This CDR3 comprises 17 residues. The CDR3 protein is CASSHQVPGLSSYEQYF. As DNA, the CDR3 is TGCGCCAGCAGCCACCAAGTACCGGGACTCAGCTCCTACGAGCAGTACTTC.

The CDR3 loop reads CATSLSGANVLTF. The DNA for the CDR3 is TGTGCCACCTCTCTCTCTGGGGCCAACGTCCTGACTTTC. The chain is built from TRBV18 and TRBJ2-6; no reliable D call. Germline assignment: CDR1 KGHSH and CDR2 LQKENI. The CDR3 length is 13 residues. V dropped 10 bases and J dropped 0 bases, with 7 bases sitting between them.

The chain carries TRBV9 and TRBJ1-1; D is undetermined. The CDR3 totals 15 residues. V was cut by 0 bases and J by 2 bases, with 11 bases left in between. Germline V lookup: CDR1 SGDLS, CDR2 YYNGEE. This CDR3 is CASSVGGQINTEAFF. CDR3 coding DNA: TGTGCCAGCAGCGTAGGTGGTCAAATTAACACTGAAGCTTTCTTT.

This clone was counted a few times. The V gene is TRBV11-2, the J gene TRBJ2-2; D assignment may be TRBD1 or TRBD2 (5 bases each). The V end was cut by 2 bases, the J end by 3 bases, with 13 bases between. Per the germline V gene, CDR1 is SGHAT and CDR2 is FQNNGV. This CDR3 has 16 residues. The CDR3 DNA reads as TGTGCCAGCAGCTTACTGACGGGGACGGACACCGGGGAGCTGTTTTTT. The encoded protein is CASSLLTGTDTGELFF. Combining the CDR3 with reference TRBV11-2 and TRBJ2-2 gives the whole variable domain EAGVAQSPRYKIIEKRQSVAFWCNPISGHATLYWYQQILGQGPKLLIQFQNNGVVDDSQLPKDRFSAERLKGVDSTLKIQPAKLEDSAVYLCASSLLTGTDTGELFFGEGSRLTVL.

The chain carries TRBV19 and TRBJ1-1; TRBD1 agrees at 8 bases. Unmatched junction bases numbered 8, after V lost 4 bases and J lost 4 bases. CDR1 is LNHDA, CDR2 SQIVND, per germline (reference sequence). The length of the CDR3 is 15 residues. DNA of the CDR3: TGTGCCAGTAGTAAACCCGGACAGGGTGGCACTGAAGCTTTCTTT. Translating it yields CASSKPGQGGTEAFF.

Turning to this clone: Distinct nucleotide sequences in the sample also encode this CDR3. This chain joins TRBV7-9 and TRBJ2-3; 12 bases are shared with TRBD2. The CDR3 is 18 residues long. Germline V CDR1 and CDR2: SEHNR, FQNEAQ (reference sequence). Germline trimming cut 2 bases from V and 7 bases from J; bases unmatched to any gene: 13. Here the CDR3 DNA reads TGTGCCAGCAGCTTACCCCCACGACTAGCGGGGGCGGTAAATACGCAGTATTTT. Translation: CASSLPPRLAGAVNTQYF.

CDR3 nucleotide sequence: TGTGCCACTGGGGACAGACGGAGGACGAACACCGGGGAGCTGTTTTTT. This gives the protein CATGDRRRTNTGELFF. The rearrangement uses TRBV10-3 and TRBJ2-2; 7 positions agree with TRBD1. This CDR3 has 16 residues. V shed 10 bases, J shed 0 bases, and the junction held 11 bases outside the gene matches. CDR1 ENHRY and CDR2 SYGVKD come from the germline V gene.

The J gene is TRBJ1-2, the V gene TRBV28; D possibly corresponds to TRBD1 (6 bases). Germline-derived CDR1 and CDR2 are MDHEN and SYDVKM. Trimming shortened V by 3 bases and J by 2 bases, and 16 bases separated the two germline ends. The CDR3 is 16 amino acids. The CDR3 DNA is TGTGCCAGCAGTTTCCCTGAGGGGGGCCGAAACTATGGCTACACCTTC. Encoded protein: CASSFPEGGRNYGYTF.

The V and J genes are TRBV7-3 and TRBJ1-1; D is undetermined. The germline CDR1 and CDR2 sequences are SGHTA and FQGTGA. Trimming left V 2 bases short and J 2 bases short, with 6 bases between. The CDR3 totals 13 residues. The CDR3 sequence is CASSLYENTEAFF. In DNA form, the CDR3 reads TGTGCCAGCAGCTTATATGAAAACACTGAAGCTTTCTTT.

The rearrangement links TRBV6-1 to TRBJ1-4; 9 bases align to TRBD1. Germline-derived CDR1 and CDR2 are MNHNS and SASEGT. This CDR3 has 15 amino acids. The V gene end was trimmed by 5 bases and the J gene end by 8 bases; junction bases not matched to a gene: 9. The CDR3 loop is CASSPPTGGKEKLFF. The CDR3 coding sequence is TGTGCCAGCAGTCCACCGACAGGGGGAAAAGAAAAACTGTTTTTT.

The J gene is TRBJ2-3, the V gene TRBV28; TRBD2 matches at 9 bases. Germline CDR1 MDHEN, CDR2 SYDVKM. V lost 6 bases to trimming and J lost 1 base; unmatched junction nucleotides: 11. The CDR3 consists of 17 residues. The DNA for the CDR3 is TGTGCCAGCAGCTCTACTGGCCAGCGGGAGGGCACAGATACGCAGTATTTT. Protein product: CASSSTGQREGTDTQYF.

The chain employs TRBV5-1 and TRBJ1-2; no clear D gene. The V gene lost 2 bases and the J gene lost 6 bases, with 8 bases spanning the gap. Germline CDR1 SGHRS, CDR2 YFSETQ. This CDR3 spans 12 amino acids. CDR3 sequence (DNA): TGCGCCAGCAGCTTTGGGGAGGATGGCTACACCTTC. Translation gives CASSFGEDGYTF.

CDR3 region: CASSPLHPGLSFGELFF. In DNA form, the CDR3 reads TGTGCCAGCTCACCACTCCACCCGGGACTATCTTTCGGGGAGCTGTTTTTT. V is TRBV18 and J is TRBJ2-2, with 7 bases that match TRBD2. Germline lookup yields CDR1 KGHSH and CDR2 LQKENI. After removal of 1 base from V and 7 bases from J, the junction contained 12 bases not matched to a gene. The CDR3 is 17 amino acids.